The 18 T cell receptor beta chains below come from one sample, sequenced in a study of pediatric ulcerative colitis. Here immunoSEQ multiplex PCR was the method, and the copy in TCRdb shows in-frame clones only, minus some. The sample yields 64,000 or so clones, about 80% seen once. The material sequenced was blood. These receptors were obtained from a boy aged 5-17 years with moderate ulcerative colitis.

The chain employs TRBV7-8 and TRBJ2-7; no clear D. V lost 5 bases, J lost 4 bases, and 21 bases lay in between. Per the germline V gene, CDR1 is SGHVS and CDR2 is FQNEAQ. The CDR3 runs 16 residues. This CDR3 reads CASSLDTIRPLYEQYF. Written as DNA, the CDR3 is TGTGCCAGCAGCCTAGACACTATCCGGCCCTTATACGAGCAGTACTTC.

The chain joins TRBV6-1 to TRBJ2-7; TRBD2 agrees at 7 bases. Germline lookup yields CDR1 MNHNS and CDR2 SASEGT. J lost 4 bases, V lost 6 bases, and 9 bases had no gene match. The CDR3 is made up of 14 amino acids. In DNA, the CDR3 is TGTGCCAGCAGCGCTGCAACCGGGGGGTACGAGCAGTACTTC. Translation gives CASSAATGGYEQYF.

V usage is TRBV2 and J usage is TRBJ2-6; D might be TRBD2 (6 bases). V was trimmed by 6 bases and J by 2 bases, leaving 14 bases between them. This CDR3 has 16 residues. Looked up from germline, CDR1 is SNHLY and CDR2 is FYNNEI. The CDR3 DNA sequence: TGTGCCAGCAGGGGAGGCACTATTCCTGGGGCCAACGTCCTGACTTTC. Amino acid sequence: CASRGGTIPGANVLTF.

This clone is a singleton in its sample. V usage is TRBV25-1 and J usage is TRBJ2-5; tentative D call: TRBD1 (5 bases). From germline, CDR1 is MGHDK and CDR2 SYGVNS. V was cut by 3 bases and J by 2 bases, with 7 bases left in between. The CDR3 sequence is 13 residues long. In DNA form, the CDR3 reads TGTGCCAGCAGTGACAGGGAACAAGAGACCCAGTACTTC. Translation: CASSDREQETQYF.

The table lists this clone with a few counts. The chain employs TRBV2 and TRBJ1-2, with 8 nucleotides matching TRBD1. Looked up from germline, CDR1 is SNHLY and CDR2 is FYNNEI. With 7 bases clipped from V and 5 bases from J, the junction kept 24 bases outside the gene matches. The CDR3 consists of 19 residues. CDR3 sequence: CASTIAKDGTGPSQYGYTF. CDR3 sequence (DNA): TGTGCCAGCACCATAGCCAAGGATGGGACAGGTCCATCTCAGTATGGCTACACCTTC.

The CDR3 loop is CATSRDSPGETQYF. As DNA, the CDR3 is TGTGCCACCAGCAGAGATAGTCCAGGGGAGACCCAGTACTTC. V is TRBV15 and J is TRBJ2-5; perhaps TRBD1 as D (5 bases). The CDR3 has 14 amino acids. CDR1 and CDR2 from the germline V gene are LNHNV and YYDKDF (reference sequence). V gave up 0 bases and J gave up 5 bases, with 10 bases separating them.

The rearrangement joins TRBV7-2 to TRBJ1-5; D is uncertain. Trimming took off 4 bases at V and 0 bases at J, with 7 bases between the two ends. The CDR3 length is 14 residues. CDR1 SGHTA and CDR2 FQGNSA come from the germline V gene. As DNA, the CDR3 is TGTGCCAGCAGCTCTACCTATAGCAATCAGCCCCAGCATTTT. This sequence encodes CASSSTYSNQPQHF.

The chain carries TRBV5-4 and TRBJ2-1; the match to TRBD2 covers 8 bases. CDR1 and CDR2 from the germline V gene are SGHNT and YYREEE (reference sequence). The CDR3 runs 14 residues. J was trimmed by 7 bases and V by 4 bases; bases with no gene match: 7. The DNA of the CDR3 is TGTGCCAGCAGCCCCGGGACTAGAATAAATGAGCAGTTCTTC. It specifies CASSPGTRINEQFF.

The rearrangement links TRBV7-2 to TRBJ1-5; D is ambiguous. V was pared by 2 bases and J by 5 bases, with 16 bases between. The length of the CDR3 is 16 residues. Germline-derived CDR1 and CDR2 are SGHTA and FQGNSA. CDR3 region: CASSLLPRGTYQPQHF. The CDR3 DNA reads TGTGCCAGCAGCTTATTGCCCCGGGGTACGTATCAGCCCCAGCATTTT.

CDR3 protein: CASSQIPSGGTTSYEQYF. The CDR3 DNA reads as TGCGCCAGCAGCCAAATCCCCTCAGGAGGGACGACCTCCTACGAGCAGTACTTC. The gene calls are TRBV4-1 and TRBJ2-7, with D possibly TRBD2 on 6 matching bases. V gave up 2 bases and J gave up 0 bases, with 20 bases separating them. The CDR3 is made up of 18 amino acids. Looked up from germline, CDR1 is MGHRA and CDR2 is YSYEKL.

This rearrangement joins TRBV5-1 to TRBJ1-1; 9 bases agree with TRBD1. Germline CDR1 SGHRS, CDR2 YFSETQ. Unmatched junction bases numbered 8, after V lost 3 bases and J lost 5 bases. The CDR3 covers 15 residues. The CDR3 region is CASSSEGTGHTEAFF. The CDR3 DNA follows: TGCGCCAGCAGCTCCGAGGGGACAGGGCATACTGAAGCTTTCTTT.

The J gene is TRBJ2-1, the V gene TRBV5-4; 8 bases line up with TRBD2. The CDR3 has 15 amino acids. V gave up 1 base and J gave up 6 bases; unmatched junction bases: 6. Looked up from germline, CDR1 is SGHNT and CDR2 is YYREEE (reference sequence). DNA for the CDR3: TGTGCCAGCAGCTTGCGGGGGGGGGATTTCAATGAGCAGTTCTTC. Its translation: CASSLRGGDFNEQFF.

Here the CDR3 DNA reads TGTGCCTGGAACTGGGGACAGGGGGTCGAGCAGTACTTC. Amino acids: CAWNWGQGVEQYF. The rearrangement links TRBV30 to TRBJ2-7; 11 bases are a match to TRBD1. The CDR3 runs to 13 residues. With 4 bases clipped from V and 6 bases from J, the junction kept 5 bases outside the gene matches. Germline V gene lookup returns CDR1 GTSNPN and CDR2 SVGIG (reference sequence).

By its share, this clone is medium-sized. V usage is TRBV9 and J usage is TRBJ2-7; 8 positions match TRBD1. V lost 4 bases to trimming and J lost 3 bases; unmatched junction nucleotides: 0. This CDR3 contains 12 residues. CDR1 SGDLS and CDR2 YYNGEE come from the germline V gene. Here the CDR3 reads CASSTGGYEQYF. The CDR3 nucleotides are TGTGCCAGCAGCACAGGGGGCTACGAGCAGTACTTC.

The rearrangement uses TRBV27 and TRBJ1-4; the D gene is possibly TRBD1 (5 bases). V was clipped by 5 bases and J by 6 bases, with 19 bases between them. This CDR3 contains 16 residues. Germline V gene lookup returns CDR1 MNHEY and CDR2 SMNVEV (reference sequence). The CDR3 nucleotides are TGTGCCAGCAGTCCCTTGAACCCTGGACATTATGAAAAACTGTTTTTT. The encoded protein is CASSPLNPGHYEKLFF. Drawing the rest from reference TRBV27 and TRBJ1-4, the complete variable domain is EAQVTQNPRYLITVTGKKLTVTCSQNMNHEYMSWYRQDPGLGLRQIYYSMNVEVTDKGDVPEGYKVSRKEKRNFPLILESPSPNQTSLYFCASSPLNPGHYEKLFFGSGTQLSVL.

This clone appeared once. This sequence joins TRBV7-3 and TRBJ2-3; a weak D match, TRBD2 (5 bases). This CDR3 is 15 amino acids long. Trimming left V 2 bases short and J 0 bases short, with 9 bases between. CDR1 is SGHTA, CDR2 FQGTGA, per germline. This chain's CDR3 is CASSLGGWSTDTQYF. The CDR3 DNA sequence: TGTGCCAGCAGCTTAGGCGGGTGGAGCACAGATACGCAGTATTTT.

The CDR3 sequence: CSATRYGYTF. The DNA of the CDR3 is TGCAGTGCCACCCGGTATGGCTACACCTTC. The rearrangement joins TRBV20-1 to TRBJ1-2; no firm D call. Germline V gives CDR1 DFQATT, CDR2 SNEGSKA (reference sequence). Trimming cost V 6 bases and J 5 bases, with 7 bases left between them. This CDR3 comprises 10 residues.

The V and J genes are TRBV5-1 and TRBJ1-2; D unclear. Trimming removed 3 bases from V and 2 bases from J, with 14 bases in between. The CDR3 is 15 amino acids. The germline gives CDR1 SGHRS, CDR2 YFSETQ. In DNA, the CDR3 is TGCGCCAGCAGCTGGAATCCAGGAGAGAACTATGGCTACACCTTC. It yields the protein CASSWNPGENYGYTF.